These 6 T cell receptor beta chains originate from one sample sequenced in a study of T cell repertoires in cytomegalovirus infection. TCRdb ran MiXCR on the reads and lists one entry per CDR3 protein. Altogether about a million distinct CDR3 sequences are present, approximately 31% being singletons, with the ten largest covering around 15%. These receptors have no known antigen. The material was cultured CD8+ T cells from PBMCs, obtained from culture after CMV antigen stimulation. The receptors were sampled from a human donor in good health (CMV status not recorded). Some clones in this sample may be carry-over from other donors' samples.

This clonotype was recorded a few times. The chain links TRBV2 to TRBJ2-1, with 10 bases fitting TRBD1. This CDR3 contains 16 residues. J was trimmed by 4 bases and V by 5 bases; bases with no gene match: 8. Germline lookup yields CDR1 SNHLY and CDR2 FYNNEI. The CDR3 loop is CASSISGTGVYNEQFF. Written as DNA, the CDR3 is TGTGCCAGCAGTATTTCCGGGACAGGGGTTTACAATGAGCAGTTCTTC. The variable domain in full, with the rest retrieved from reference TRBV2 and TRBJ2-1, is EPEVTQTPSHQVTQMGQEVILRCVPISNHLYFYWYRQILGQKVEFLVSFYNNEISEKSEIFDDQFSVERPDGSNFTLKIRSTKLEDSAMYFCASSISGTGVYNEQFFGPGTRLTVL.

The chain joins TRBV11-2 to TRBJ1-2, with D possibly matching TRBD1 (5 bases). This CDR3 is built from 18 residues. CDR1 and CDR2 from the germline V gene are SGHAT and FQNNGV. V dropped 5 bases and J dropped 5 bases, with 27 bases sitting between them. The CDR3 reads CASSPTGDPRRWAYGYTF. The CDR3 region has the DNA TGTGCCAGCAGCCCCACGGGGGACCCACGACGCTGGGCATATGGCTACACCTTC.

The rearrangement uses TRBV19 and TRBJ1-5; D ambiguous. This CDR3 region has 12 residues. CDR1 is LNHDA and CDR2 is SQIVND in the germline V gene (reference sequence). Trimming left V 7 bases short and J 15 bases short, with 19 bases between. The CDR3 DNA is TGTGCCAGTACCGATAGGGAAGAGACCCGGCATTTT. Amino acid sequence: CASTDREETRHF.

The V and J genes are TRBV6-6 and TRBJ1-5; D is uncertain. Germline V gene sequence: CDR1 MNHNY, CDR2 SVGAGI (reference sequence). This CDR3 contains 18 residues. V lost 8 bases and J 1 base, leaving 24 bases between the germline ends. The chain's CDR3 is CASGIGAKPYPSNQPQHF. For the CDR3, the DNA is TGTGCCAGCGGAATCGGAGCGAAGCCCTATCCGAGCAATCAGCCCCAGCATTTT.

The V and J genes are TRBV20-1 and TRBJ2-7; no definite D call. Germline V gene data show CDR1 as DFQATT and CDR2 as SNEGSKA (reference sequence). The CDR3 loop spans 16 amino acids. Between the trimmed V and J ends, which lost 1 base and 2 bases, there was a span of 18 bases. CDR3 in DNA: TGCAGTGCTAGAGTGTTTCCAGAGAGAACAACCTACGAGCAGTACTTC. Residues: CSARVFPERTTYEQYF.

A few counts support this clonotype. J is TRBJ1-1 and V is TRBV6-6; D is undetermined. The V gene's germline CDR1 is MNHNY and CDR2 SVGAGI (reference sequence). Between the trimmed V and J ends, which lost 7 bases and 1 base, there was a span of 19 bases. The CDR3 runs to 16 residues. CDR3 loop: CASTLGVGIRNTEAFF. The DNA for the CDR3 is TGTGCCAGCACTCTTGGGGTTGGGATTCGGAACACTGAAGCTTTCTTT.